This T cell receptor (beta chain) was sequenced for a study of blood T cell repertoires in COVID-19. For the study at large: Italy, Spain and the United States were the sources of the convalescent and acute COVID-19 samples.

The repertoire was sequenced with immunoSEQ multiplex PCR; TCRdb's copy has only in-frame clones and lacks some. The data show about 160,000 clones, more than 65% seen once. The CDR3 covers 13 residues. Deletions cut 8 bases from V and 9 bases from J, with 14 bases between. Sequenced: PBMCs or T cells enriched from blood (not recorded which). V gene TRBV12-3 or TRBV12-4 combines with J gene TRBJ1-6; D remains unclear. The origin of this receptor is a woman in her thirties or forties with acute COVID-19. DNA of the CDR3: TGTGCCAGCTCCCGGCAGGTTACTTCACCCCTCCACTTT. This translates into CASSRQVTSPLHF.